This entry describes one TCR beta chain. Its antigen is undetermined. The PCR made use of 60 Vbeta and 13 Jbeta primers. Generated by immunoSEQ multiplex PCR, the TCRdb table keeps only in-frame clones and is missing some. The sample contains under 200,000 clones, 75% to 85% of which appear only once. V lost 1 base and J lost 10, with 11 bases in between. The CDR3 spans 13 residues. Germline V CDR1 and CDR2: SGHAT, FQNNGV. These data are taken from a study of cytomegalovirus exposure and HLA in healthy donors. Whole-study results and caveats: Overall, around 160 TCR beta chains were annotated as cytomegalovirus-associated.

Sequenced input: PBMCs. The sequence was obtained from a woman in her twenties or thirties in good health and CMV-seropositive. The V gene is TRBV11-2, the J gene TRBJ2-1, with a possible D match to TRBD1 (6 bases). The CDR3 here is CASSLGGGGEQFF. CDR3 bases: TGTGCCAGCAGCTTAGGAGGGGGTGGGGAGCAGTTCTTC.